This T cell receptor (beta chain) was captured by sequencing in a study of OX40 agonist ivuxolimab in advanced cancers. As for the study in general: The treatment was a fully human IgG2 OX40 agonist, ivuxolimab.

Deletions cut 4 bases from V and 0 bases from J, with 9 bases between. Germline-derived CDR1 and CDR2 are MDHEN and SYDVKM. The CDR3 runs 14 residues. General study results and limits: In general, CD8+ T cells held more expanded clones than CD4+ did, on average. In the 0.1 to 3.0 mg/kg range, CD4+ and CD8+ blood T cells had expanded clonally by week 6.

A remark on this clone: Its antigen is not known.

Libraries were prepared by immunoSEQ multiplex PCR; TCRdb keeps only in-frame clonotypes and omits some of them. In the table there are 60,000 to 80,000 clones, around 85% of which are singletons. The rearrangement joins TRBV28 to TRBJ1-1; D is uncertain. The starting material was CD4+ or CD8+ T cells sorted from blood, obtained in a trial of the OX40 agonist ivuxolimab. This TCR came from an adult with an advanced solid tumor such as melanoma, head and neck, liver or kidney cancer. CDR3 in DNA: TGTGCCAGCAGTTCGAGTCAGATGAACACTGAAGCTTTCTTT. This encodes CASSSSQMNTEAFF. Full variable domain (outside the CDR3, taken from reference TRBV28 and TRBJ1-1): DVKVTQSSRYLVKRTGEKVFLECVQDMDHENMFWYRQDPGLGLRLIYFSYDVKMKEKGDIPEGYSVSREKKERFSLILESASTNQTSMYLCASSSSQMNTEAFFGQGTRLTVV.